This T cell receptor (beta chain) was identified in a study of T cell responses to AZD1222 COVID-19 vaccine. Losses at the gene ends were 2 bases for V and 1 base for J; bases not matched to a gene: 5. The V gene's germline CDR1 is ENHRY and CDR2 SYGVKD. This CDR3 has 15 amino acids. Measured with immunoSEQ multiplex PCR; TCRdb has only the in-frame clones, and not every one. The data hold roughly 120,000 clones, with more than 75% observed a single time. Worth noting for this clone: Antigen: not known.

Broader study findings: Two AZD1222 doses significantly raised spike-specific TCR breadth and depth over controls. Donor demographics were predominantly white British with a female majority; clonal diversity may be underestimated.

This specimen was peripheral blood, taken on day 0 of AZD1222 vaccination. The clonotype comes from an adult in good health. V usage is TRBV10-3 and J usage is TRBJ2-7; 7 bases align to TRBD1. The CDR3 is CAISEGTANSYEQYF. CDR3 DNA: TGTGCCATCAGTGAGGGGACAGCTAATTCCTACGAGCAGTACTTC.